The rows below give T cell receptor beta chains drawn from one sample of a study of brain T cells in children with intractable seizures. Clones were read by immunoSEQ multiplex PCR, and TCRdb kept only the in-frame ones, dropping some. The sample includes roughly 120,000 clones, approximately 94% seen only once; the top ten take approximately 3.9%. This specimen was peripheral blood, taken at surgery. The receptors come from a boy less than two years old with hemimegalencephaly and intractable seizures. CDR3s include the opening cysteine and the closing phenylalanine or tryptophan. Each record gives: D gene, V gene, CDR3 protein. D genes are given only for firm matches.

TRBD2	TRBV4-1	CASSRGLAAYEQYF
TRBD2	TRBV5-5	CASSFTGRGGDTQYF
-	TRBV19	CASSISGAGAFF
-	TRBV7-6	CASSPTTVANSPLHF
-	TRBV28	CASASNEQFF
-	TRBV28	CASRPYRGGRNSPLHF
-	TRBV29-1	CSVVFPSSYEQYF
TRBD2	TRBV7-9	CASSFGLAGNKIGSYEQYF
TRBD2	TRBV9	CASSGLAGRTDTQYF
-	TRBV12-5	CASGSTTTGISGNTIYF
-	TRBV7-9	CASSPTGYEQYF
-	TRBV27	CASRTGPRDTEAFF
-	TRBV5-1	CASSLGTVRETQYF
TRBD2	TRBV5-1	CASSRLLAGGSGDTQYF
TRBD2	TRBV20-1	CSASFLAGGPRETQYF
-	TRBV5-1	CASSPLVQGEQYF
TRBD2	TRBV14	CASSRLAGYNEQFF
TRBD1	TRBV2	CASSGTAGNTIYF
TRBD2	TRBV9	CASSEGLAGGRSSYEQYF
-	TRBV13	CASSFTVGAQYF
TRBD1	TRBV12-5	CASGLYRGRTDTQYF
-	TRBV19	CASSVPRGVGTNEKLFF
-	TRBV27	CASKIQGLGTMWSNQPQHF
-	TRBV15	CATSRDYGLLNTEAFF
-	TRBV9	CASSEDPTGELFF
-	TRBV27	CASSLWLSSGNTIYF
-	TRBV10-3	CAISGQINYGYTF
-	TRBV6-4	CASSGRDEPYEQYF
TRBD2	TRBV11-2	CASTSGRFYEQYF
-	TRBV7-2	CASSLVISLRYTDTQYF
TRBD1	TRBV18	CASSQGAGTEAFF
-	TRBV7-6	CASSPHHRVQTGNEQFF
TRBD1	TRBV9	CASSPTTGGWDNSPLHF
TRBD1	TRBV11-3	CASEVGTGGAGTDTQYF
-	TRBV7-9	CASSPGRGALSPLHF
-	TRBV7-9	CASSLGGVELDYGYTF
-	TRBV18	CASSPAAGRETQYF
-	TRBV24-1	CATSDDNLGWANVLTF
-	TRBV20-1	CSASTGSNYGYTF
TRBD2	TRBV7-8	CASSKTSGSLKTQYF
-	TRBV6-1	CASSGRRTSTNEKLFF
-	TRBV12-3/TRBV12-4	CASSLVGNQPQHF
-	TRBV20-1	CTTGRGTQYF
-	TRBV18	CASSPLSTDTQYF
TRBD2	TRBV12-3/TRBV12-4	CASKSGRAHEQYF
-	TRBV4-1	CASSPTRTGELFF